The rows below give T cell receptor beta chains drawn from one sample of a study of T cells after yellow fever vaccination. TCRdb re-called the 5' RACE reads through MiXCR, storing one row per CDR3 protein. Among nearly 550,000 distinct CDR3 sequences, 19% were seen once, and the ten largest hold 14%. Material: PBMCs, obtained 15 days after the yellow fever booster vaccination. The receptors stem from a man aged 30 to 39 who received the YFV17D yellow fever vaccine. Both conserved end residues are part of each CDR3.

>TRBV7-3|TRBJ2-7
CASSFYDSYYEQYF
>TRBV2|TRBJ2-7
CASTEQGQVEQYF
>TRBV10-2|TRBJ1-5
CASSPLLGQPQHF
>TRBV10-3|TRBJ2-5
CAISESRDTSGETQYF
>TRBV28|TRBJ2-7
CASSQQPGQKYEQYF
>TRBV28|TRBJ2-1
CASSLYGTDYNEQFF
>TRBV7-9|TRBJ2-7
CASSFPDLAGFSEQYF
>TRBV7-2|TRBJ2-7
CASSSRTSGSPYEQYF
>TRBV7-8|TRBJ2-5
CASRGVHHFTQYF
>TRBV28|TRBJ2-2
CASSLGIAGAANTGELFF
>TRBV19|TRBJ2-2
CASTRAGGTGELFF
>TRBV5-1|TRBJ2-1
CASSLGVVYNEQFF
>TRBV7-4|TRBJ2-1
CASSSPLGLAGKQPTSSYNEQFF